The rows below give T cell receptor beta chains drawn from one sample of a study of CD8 T cells in ankylosing spondylitis. TCRdb passed the 5' RACE reads through MiXCR, listing each CDR3 protein once. Counted here are over 400,000 distinct CDR3 sequences, roughly 25% occurring once; the ten biggest clones make up over 0.8%. The sample was blood, either unsorted or a sorted T cell fraction (not recorded which). The receptor source for this set is a male donor with ankylosing spondylitis. The CDR3 runs from the conserved cysteine through the conserved F or W. Each record gives: D gene, V gene, clone size, J gene, CDR3 protein, CDR3 DNA. D genes are given only for firm matches. Not every row has a clone size; where given, it reads once, few, many or a size class.

D gene: -
V gene: TRBV20-1
clone size: few
J gene: TRBJ1-2
CDR3 protein: CSARDDRRSYGYTF
CDR3 DNA: TGCAGTGCTAGAGACGACAGGAGATCCTATGGCTACACCTTC

D gene: TRBD2
V gene: TRBV29-1
clone size: -
J gene: TRBJ2-3
CDR3 protein: CSVVPSGRSTDTQYF
CDR3 DNA: TGCAGCGTTGTGCCTAGCGGGAGAAGCACAGATACGCAGTATTTT

D gene: -
V gene: TRBV11-2
clone size: -
J gene: TRBJ1-4
CDR3 protein: CASSLGTGNEKLFF
CDR3 DNA: TGTGCCAGCAGCCTGGGGACGGGGAATGAAAAACTGTTTTTT

D gene: -
V gene: TRBV7-8
clone size: -
J gene: TRBJ2-1
CDR3 protein: CASSSPKSQRHSYNEQFF
CDR3 DNA: TGTGCCAGCAGCTCCCCGAAATCTCAGCGGCACTCCTACAATGAGCAGTTCTTC

D gene: TRBD2
V gene: TRBV20-1
clone size: few
J gene: TRBJ2-1
CDR3 protein: CSADTLLAGEDNEQFF
CDR3 DNA: TGCAGTGCCGATACACTTCTAGCGGGAGAGGATAATGAGCAGTTCTTC

D gene: TRBD1
V gene: TRBV7-9
clone size: many
J gene: TRBJ2-1
CDR3 protein: CASSFTGGSEQFF
CDR3 DNA: TGTGCCAGCAGCTTCACAGGGGGCAGTGAGCAGTTCTTC

D gene: -
V gene: TRBV5-1
clone size: -
J gene: TRBJ1-1
CDR3 protein: CASSLAHLNTEAFF
CDR3 DNA: TGCGCCAGCAGCTTGGCCCATTTGAACACTGAAGCTTTCTTT

D gene: -
V gene: TRBV20-1
clone size: many
J gene: TRBJ2-3
CDR3 protein: CSANYGGRTDTQYF
CDR3 DNA: TGCAGTGCCAACTACGGGGGGCGCACAGATACGCAGTATTTT

D gene: -
V gene: TRBV29-1
clone size: -
J gene: TRBJ1-2
CDR3 protein: CSVEASYGYTF
CDR3 DNA: TGCAGCGTTGAGGCCTCCTATGGCTACACCTTC

D gene: TRBD1
V gene: TRBV3-1
clone size: -
J gene: TRBJ2-1
CDR3 protein: CASKPGTGAYNEQFF
CDR3 DNA: TGTGCCAGCAAACCGGGGACAGGGGCCTACAATGAGCAGTTCTTC

D gene: -
V gene: TRBV5-6
clone size: -
J gene: TRBJ2-3
CDR3 protein: CASSPLGSSTDTQYF
CDR3 DNA: TGTGCCAGCAGCCCGCTGGGAAGCAGCACAGATACGCAGTATTTT

D gene: -
V gene: TRBV3-1
clone size: -
J gene: TRBJ2-7
CDR3 protein: CASSQGSWALAYEQYF
CDR3 DNA: TGTGCCAGCAGCCAAGGTTCCTGGGCGTTGGCCTACGAGCAGTACTTC

D gene: -
V gene: TRBV7-2
clone size: few
J gene: TRBJ1-2
CDR3 protein: CASSLNGGERNYGYTF
CDR3 DNA: TGTGCCAGCAGCTTGAACGGCGGGGAGCGTAACTATGGCTACACCTTC

D gene: TRBD2
V gene: TRBV20-1
clone size: -
J gene: TRBJ2-1
CDR3 protein: CSAFQSTSGRAHEQFF
CDR3 DNA: TGCAGTGCTTTTCAATCGACTAGCGGGAGGGCCCATGAGCAGTTCTTC

D gene: TRBD1
V gene: TRBV7-2
clone size: -
J gene: TRBJ1-3
CDR3 protein: CATRQGAANTIYF
CDR3 DNA: TGTGCCACCCGACAGGGAGCCGCAAACACCATATATTTT

D gene: -
V gene: TRBV24-1
clone size: few
J gene: TRBJ1-4
CDR3 protein: CATSDRVDGNEKLFF
CDR3 DNA: TGTGCCACCAGTGATCGGGTGGACGGAAATGAAAAACTGTTTTTT

D gene: -
V gene: TRBV15
clone size: few
J gene: TRBJ1-3
CDR3 protein: CATSRERTSGNTIYF
CDR3 DNA: TGTGCCACCAGCAGAGAGCGGACCTCTGGAAACACCATATATTTT

D gene: TRBD2
V gene: TRBV5-1
clone size: few
J gene: TRBJ2-2
CDR3 protein: CASRASGNENTGELFF
CDR3 DNA: TGCGCCAGCAGGGCTAGCGGGAATGAAAACACCGGGGAGCTGTTTTTT

D gene: -
V gene: TRBV5-1
clone size: -
J gene: TRBJ2-1
CDR3 protein: CASSNRDEQFF
CDR3 DNA: TGCGCCAGCAGCAACCGGGATGAGCAGTTCTTC

D gene: TRBD2
V gene: TRBV29-1
clone size: few
J gene: TRBJ2-3
CDR3 protein: CSPWGAGGSTDTQYF
CDR3 DNA: TGCAGCCCCTGGGGAGCGGGAGGGAGCACAGATACGCAGTATTTT

D gene: -
V gene: TRBV7-9
clone size: many
J gene: TRBJ2-1
CDR3 protein: CASSLGLSFNEQFF
CDR3 DNA: TGTGCCAGCAGCTTAGGTCTTAGTTTCAATGAGCAGTTCTTC

D gene: -
V gene: TRBV11-2
clone size: -
J gene: TRBJ2-5
CDR3 protein: CASSSGPYQETQYF
CDR3 DNA: TGTGCCAGCAGTTCAGGGCCGTACCAAGAGACCCAGTACTTC

D gene: TRBD2
V gene: TRBV24-1
clone size: -
J gene: TRBJ2-2
CDR3 protein: CATSETGTSRTGELFF
CDR3 DNA: TGTGCCACCAGTGAAACCGGGACTAGCAGGACCGGGGAGCTGTTTTTT

D gene: TRBD1
V gene: TRBV7-2
clone size: -
J gene: TRBJ1-6
CDR3 protein: CASSPTGQVNSPLHF
CDR3 DNA: TGTGCCAGCAGCCCGACGGGACAGGTTAATTCACCCCTCCACTTT

D gene: TRBD1
V gene: TRBV7-2
clone size: -
J gene: TRBJ2-2
CDR3 protein: CASSGRTGGLTGELFF
CDR3 DNA: TGTGCCAGCAGCGGAAGGACAGGGGGTCTGACCGGGGAGCTGTTTTTT

D gene: -
V gene: TRBV6-2/TRBV6-3
clone size: -
J gene: TRBJ2-1
CDR3 protein: CASSRLDRIRGSYNEQFF
CDR3 DNA: TGTGCCAGCAGTCGACTCGACCGAATTCGGGGTTCCTACAATGAGCAGTTCTTC

D gene: -
V gene: TRBV29-1
clone size: few
J gene: TRBJ2-5
CDR3 protein: CSASSGGPGETQYF
CDR3 DNA: TGCAGCGCCTCGTCGGGGGGCCCGGGAGAGACCCAGTACTTC

D gene: -
V gene: TRBV5-5
clone size: few
J gene: TRBJ2-7
CDR3 protein: CASSLAPWGDYEQYF
CDR3 DNA: TGTGCCAGCAGCCTGGCTCCCTGGGGAGACTACGAGCAGTACTTC

D gene: -
V gene: TRBV10-3
clone size: -
J gene: TRBJ1-1
CDR3 protein: CAIRRTQMEGTEAFF
CDR3 DNA: TGTGCCATCAGAAGGACCCAGATGGAGGGCACTGAAGCTTTCTTT

D gene: TRBD2
V gene: TRBV5-1
clone size: -
J gene: TRBJ2-1
CDR3 protein: CASSPLAGGEQFF
CDR3 DNA: TGCGCCAGCAGCCCCTTGGCGGGAGGTGAGCAGTTCTTC

D gene: TRBD1
V gene: TRBV5-1
clone size: -
J gene: TRBJ2-5
CDR3 protein: CASSLGRTGGTETQYF
CDR3 DNA: TGCGCCAGCAGCTTGGGTCGGACAGGGGGGACAGAGACCCAGTACTTC

D gene: -
V gene: TRBV29-1
clone size: few
J gene: TRBJ2-3
CDR3 protein: CSVPPGQQITDTQYF
CDR3 DNA: TGCAGCGTCCCACCCGGACAGCAAATCACAGATACGCAGTATTTT

D gene: -
V gene: TRBV5-1
clone size: few
J gene: TRBJ1-2
CDR3 protein: CASLGRAYGYTF
CDR3 DNA: TGCGCCAGCTTGGGGAGGGCATATGGCTACACCTTC

D gene: TRBD2
V gene: TRBV24-1
clone size: -
J gene: TRBJ2-3
CDR3 protein: CATSVAGGPNTQYF
CDR3 DNA: TGTGCCACCAGTGTTGCGGGAGGGCCAAATACGCAGTATTTT

D gene: TRBD1
V gene: TRBV12-3/TRBV12-4
clone size: -
J gene: TRBJ1-5
CDR3 protein: CASSKTGAREPQHF
CDR3 DNA: TGTGCCAGCAGTAAAACAGGGGCACGGGAGCCCCAGCATTTT

D gene: TRBD2
V gene: TRBV20-1
clone size: few
J gene: TRBJ2-3
CDR3 protein: CSAWTSPSTDTQYF
CDR3 DNA: TGCAGTGCTTGGACTAGCCCAAGCACAGATACGCAGTATTTT

D gene: -
V gene: TRBV20-1
clone size: -
J gene: TRBJ2-6
CDR3 protein: CSTLNPRSGANVLTF
CDR3 DNA: TGCAGCACCCTTAACCCACGCTCTGGGGCCAACGTCCTGACTTTC

D gene: TRBD1
V gene: TRBV5-1
clone size: few
J gene: TRBJ2-3
CDR3 protein: CASSHGQGGDTQYF
CDR3 DNA: TGCGCCAGCAGCCACGGACAGGGTGGAGATACGCAGTATTTT

D gene: TRBD1
V gene: TRBV7-1
clone size: many
J gene: TRBJ1-5
CDR3 protein: CASSSTGQGIGELQNSNQPQHF
CDR3 DNA: TGTGCCAGCAGCTCCACGGGACAGGGGATAGGGGAACTTCAAAATAGCAATCAGCCCCAGCATTTT

D gene: -
V gene: TRBV11-2
clone size: few
J gene: TRBJ2-7
CDR3 protein: CASSLDVGTEQYF
CDR3 DNA: TGTGCCAGCAGCTTAGATGTGGGGACCGAGCAGTACTTC

D gene: TRBD1
V gene: TRBV12-3/TRBV12-4
clone size: few
J gene: TRBJ1-1
CDR3 protein: CASTFHPTGRATEAFF
CDR3 DNA: TGTGCCAGCACCTTTCATCCGACAGGGCGTGCCACTGAAGCTTTCTTT

D gene: -
V gene: TRBV5-1
clone size: few
J gene: TRBJ2-2
CDR3 protein: CACYTGRRNTGELFF
CDR3 DNA: TGCGCCTGTTATACGGGACGAAGGAACACCGGGGAGCTGTTTTTT

D gene: -
V gene: TRBV3-1
clone size: few
J gene: TRBJ2-1
CDR3 protein: CASSQDLGRGEQFF
CDR3 DNA: TGTGCCAGCAGCCAAGATCTCGGGCGGGGAGAGCAGTTCTTC

D gene: -
V gene: TRBV29-1
clone size: few
J gene: TRBJ2-3
CDR3 protein: CSVLTSGDTQYF
CDR3 DNA: TGCAGCGTCTTGACTTCGGGAGATACGCAGTATTTT

D gene: TRBD1
V gene: TRBV7-2
clone size: -
J gene: TRBJ2-4
CDR3 protein: CASSPRDSDLAKNIQYF
CDR3 DNA: TGTGCCAGCAGCCCCCGGGACAGCGACTTAGCCAAAAACATTCAGTACTTC

D gene: -
V gene: TRBV10-3
clone size: -
J gene: TRBJ2-3
CDR3 protein: CAISVLISTHTQYF
CDR3 DNA: TGTGCCATCAGTGTCCTGATAAGTACTCATACGCAGTATTTT

D gene: TRBD1
V gene: TRBV3-1
clone size: -
J gene: TRBJ2-6
CDR3 protein: CASSNRGDGANVLTF
CDR3 DNA: TGTGCCAGCAGCAACAGGGGAGACGGGGCCAACGTCCTGACTTTC

D gene: TRBD2
V gene: TRBV12-3/TRBV12-4
clone size: many
J gene: TRBJ2-1
CDR3 protein: CASSLRLAGGGEQFF
CDR3 DNA: TGTGCCAGCAGTTTAAGACTAGCGGGAGGAGGAGAGCAGTTCTTC

D gene: -
V gene: TRBV4-2
clone size: -
J gene: TRBJ2-1
CDR3 protein: CASRLGGTSYNEQFF
CDR3 DNA: TGTGCCAGCAGACTTGGGGGGACCTCCTACAATGAGCAGTTCTTC